This T cell receptor (beta chain) emerged from a study of cytomegalovirus exposure and HLA in healthy donors. The PCR ran on 60 Vbeta and 13 Jbeta primers. The table came from immunoSEQ multiplex PCR; TCRdb's copy has only in-frame clones and leaves some out. The sample includes about 160,000 clones, 65% to 90% of them seen just once. Source material: PBMCs. The receptor was isolated from a middle-aged man in good health and CMV-seropositive.

The CDR3 region has the DNA TGTGCCAGCTGGGGACAGGGGGACTACGAGCAGTACTTC. This codes for CASWGQGDYEQYF. The chain couples TRBV19 to TRBJ2-7; TRBD1 matches 11 bases. J lost 3 bases, V lost 9 bases, and 4 bases had no gene match. This CDR3 spans 13 amino acids. Per germline, CDR1 LNHDA and CDR2 SQIVND (reference sequence).